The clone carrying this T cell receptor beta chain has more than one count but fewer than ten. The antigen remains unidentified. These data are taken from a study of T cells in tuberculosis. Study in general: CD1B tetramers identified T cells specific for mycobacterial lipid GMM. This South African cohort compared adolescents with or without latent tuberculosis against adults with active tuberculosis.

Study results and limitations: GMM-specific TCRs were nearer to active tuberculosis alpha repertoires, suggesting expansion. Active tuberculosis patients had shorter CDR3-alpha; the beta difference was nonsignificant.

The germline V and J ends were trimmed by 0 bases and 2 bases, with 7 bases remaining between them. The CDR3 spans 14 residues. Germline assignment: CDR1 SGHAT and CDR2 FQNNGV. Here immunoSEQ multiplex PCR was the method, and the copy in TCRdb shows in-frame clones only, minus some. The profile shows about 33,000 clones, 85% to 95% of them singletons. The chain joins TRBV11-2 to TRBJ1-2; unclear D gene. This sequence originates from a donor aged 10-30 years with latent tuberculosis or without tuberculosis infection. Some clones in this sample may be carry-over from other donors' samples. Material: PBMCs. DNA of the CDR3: TGTGCCAGCAGCTTAGATTGGCAGAACTATGGCTACACCTTC. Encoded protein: CASSLDWQNYGYTF.